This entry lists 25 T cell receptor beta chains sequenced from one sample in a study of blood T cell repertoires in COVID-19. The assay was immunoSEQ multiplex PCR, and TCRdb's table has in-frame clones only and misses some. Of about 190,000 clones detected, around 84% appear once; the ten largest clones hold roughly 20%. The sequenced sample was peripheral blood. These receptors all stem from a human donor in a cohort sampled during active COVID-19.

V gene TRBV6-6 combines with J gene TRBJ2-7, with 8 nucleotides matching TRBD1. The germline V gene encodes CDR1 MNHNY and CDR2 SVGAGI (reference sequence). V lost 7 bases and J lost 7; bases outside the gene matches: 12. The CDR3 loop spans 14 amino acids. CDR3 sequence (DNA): TGTGCCAGCAAAACGATGCAGGGGGCGTTGGAGCAGTACGTC. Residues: CASKTMQGALEQYV.

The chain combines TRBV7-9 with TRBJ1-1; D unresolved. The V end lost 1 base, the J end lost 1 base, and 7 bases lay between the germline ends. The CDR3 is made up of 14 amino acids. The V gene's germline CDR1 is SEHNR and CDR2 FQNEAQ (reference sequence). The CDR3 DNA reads TGTGCCAGCAGCTTAGTTTCAGGGAACACTGAAGCTTTCTTT. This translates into CASSLVSGNTEAFF.

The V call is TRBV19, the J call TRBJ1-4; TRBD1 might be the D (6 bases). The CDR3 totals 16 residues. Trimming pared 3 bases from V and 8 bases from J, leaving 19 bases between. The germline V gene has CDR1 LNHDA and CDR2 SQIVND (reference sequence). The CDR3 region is CASSIFGGGRAEKLFF. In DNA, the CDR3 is TGTGCCAGTAGTATCTTCGGGGGGGGCCGAGCCGAAAAACTGTTTTTT. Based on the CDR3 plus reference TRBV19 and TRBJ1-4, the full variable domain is DGGITQSPKYLFRKEGQNVTLSCEQNLNHDAMYWYRQDPGQGLRLIYYSQIVNDFQKGDIAEGYSVSREKKESFPLTVTSAQKNPTAFYLCASSIFGGGRAEKLFFGSGTQLSVL.

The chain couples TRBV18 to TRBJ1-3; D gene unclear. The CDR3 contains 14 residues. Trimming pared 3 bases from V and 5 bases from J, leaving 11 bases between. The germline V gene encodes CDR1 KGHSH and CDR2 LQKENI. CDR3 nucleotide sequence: TGTGCCAGCTCACCTGAGACATCCCGAAACACCATATATTTT. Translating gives CASSPETSRNTIYF.

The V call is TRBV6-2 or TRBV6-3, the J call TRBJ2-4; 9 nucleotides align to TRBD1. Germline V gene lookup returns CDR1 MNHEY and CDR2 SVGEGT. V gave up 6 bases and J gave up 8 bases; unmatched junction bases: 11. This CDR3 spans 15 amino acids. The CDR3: CASSPNTGGSDIQYF. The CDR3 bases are TGTGCCAGCAGCCCAAATACAGGGGGCAGCGACATTCAGTACTTC.

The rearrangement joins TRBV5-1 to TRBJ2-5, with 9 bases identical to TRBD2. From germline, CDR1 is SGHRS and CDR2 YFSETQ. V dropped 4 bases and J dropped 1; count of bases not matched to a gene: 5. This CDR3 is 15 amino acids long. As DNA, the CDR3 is TGCGCCAGCAGCCGTCTAGCGGGGACCCAAGAGACCCAGTACTTC. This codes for CASSRLAGTQETQYF.

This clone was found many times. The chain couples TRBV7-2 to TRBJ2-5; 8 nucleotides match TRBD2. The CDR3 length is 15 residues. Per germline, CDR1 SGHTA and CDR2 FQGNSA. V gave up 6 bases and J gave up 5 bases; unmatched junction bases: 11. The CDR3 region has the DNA TGTGCCAGCAGACGGGGCGGGAGGCCACGGGAGACCCAGTACTTC. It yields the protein CASRRGGRPRETQYF.

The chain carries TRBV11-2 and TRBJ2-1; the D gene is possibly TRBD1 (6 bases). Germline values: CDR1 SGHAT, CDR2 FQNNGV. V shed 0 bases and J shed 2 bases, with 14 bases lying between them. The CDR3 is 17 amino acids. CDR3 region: CASSLDWGRGPYNEQFF. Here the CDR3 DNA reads TGTGCCAGCAGCTTAGATTGGGGCAGGGGCCCCTACAATGAGCAGTTCTTC.

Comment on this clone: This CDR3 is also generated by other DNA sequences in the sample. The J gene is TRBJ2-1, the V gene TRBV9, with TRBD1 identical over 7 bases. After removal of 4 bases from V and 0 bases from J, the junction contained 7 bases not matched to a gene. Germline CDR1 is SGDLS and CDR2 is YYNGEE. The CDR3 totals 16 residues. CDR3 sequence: CASSPRQGSSYNEQFF. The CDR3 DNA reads TGTGCCAGCAGCCCGCGACAGGGAAGCTCCTACAATGAGCAGTTCTTC.

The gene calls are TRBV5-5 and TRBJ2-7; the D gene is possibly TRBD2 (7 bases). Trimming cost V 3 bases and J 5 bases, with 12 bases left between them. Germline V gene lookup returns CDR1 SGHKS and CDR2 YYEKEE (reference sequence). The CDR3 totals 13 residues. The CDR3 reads CASSWRGGDEQYF. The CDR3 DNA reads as TGTGCCAGCAGCTGGAGGGGGGGAGACGAGCAGTACTTC.

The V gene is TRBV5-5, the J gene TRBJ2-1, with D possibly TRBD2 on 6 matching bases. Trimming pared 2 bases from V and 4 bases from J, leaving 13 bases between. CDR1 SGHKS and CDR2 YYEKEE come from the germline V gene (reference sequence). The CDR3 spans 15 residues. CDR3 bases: TGTGCCAGCAGCTTCTCCTCCGGGACTTACAATGAGCAGTTCTTC. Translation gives CASSFSSGTYNEQFF.

The CDR3: CAWTSGGLADNEQFF. DNA of the CDR3: TGTGCCTGGACCAGTGGGGGACTAGCGGACAATGAGCAGTTCTTC. The chain employs TRBV30 and TRBJ2-1; TRBD2 aligns across 11 bases. Trimming cost V 4 bases and J 5 bases; bases outside gene matches: 7. This CDR3 has 15 residues. CDR1 and CDR2 (germline): GTSNPN, SVGIG (reference sequence).

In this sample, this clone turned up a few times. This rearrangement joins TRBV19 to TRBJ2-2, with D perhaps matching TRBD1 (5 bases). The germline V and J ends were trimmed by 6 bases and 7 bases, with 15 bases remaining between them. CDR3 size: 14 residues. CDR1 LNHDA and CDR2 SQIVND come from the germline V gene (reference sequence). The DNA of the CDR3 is TGTGCCAGTAGAAAACAGGAATCCCTCGGGGAGCTGTTTTTT. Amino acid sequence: CASRKQESLGELFF.

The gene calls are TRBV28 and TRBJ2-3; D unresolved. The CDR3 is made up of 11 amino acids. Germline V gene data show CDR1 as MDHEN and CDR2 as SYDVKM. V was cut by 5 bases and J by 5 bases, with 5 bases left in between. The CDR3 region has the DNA TGTGCCAGCAGTATAATAGATACGCAGTATTTT. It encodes CASSIIDTQYF.

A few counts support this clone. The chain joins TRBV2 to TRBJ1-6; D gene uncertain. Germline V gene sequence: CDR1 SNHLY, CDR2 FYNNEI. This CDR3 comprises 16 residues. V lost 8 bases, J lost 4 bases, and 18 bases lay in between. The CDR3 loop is CASAVEEGRYNSPLHF. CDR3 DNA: TGTGCCAGCGCGGTAGAGGAGGGAAGATATAATTCACCCCTCCACTTT. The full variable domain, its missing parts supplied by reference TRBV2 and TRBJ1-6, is EPEVTQTPSHQVTQMGQEVILRCVPISNHLYFYWYRQILGQKVEFLVSFYNNEISEKSEIFDDQFSVERPDGSNFTLKIRSTKLEDSAMYFCASAVEEGRYNSPLHFGNGTRLTVT.

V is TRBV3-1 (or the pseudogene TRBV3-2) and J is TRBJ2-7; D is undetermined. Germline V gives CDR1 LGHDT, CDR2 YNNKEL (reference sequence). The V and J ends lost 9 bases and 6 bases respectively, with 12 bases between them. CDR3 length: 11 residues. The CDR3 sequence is CASVGCVEQYV. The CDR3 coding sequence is TGTGCCAGTGTGGGCTGTGTCGAGCAGTACGTC.

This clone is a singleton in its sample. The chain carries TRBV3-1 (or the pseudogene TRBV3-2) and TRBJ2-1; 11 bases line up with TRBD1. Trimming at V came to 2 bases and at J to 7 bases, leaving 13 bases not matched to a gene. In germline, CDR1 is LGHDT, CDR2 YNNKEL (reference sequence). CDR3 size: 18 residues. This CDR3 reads CASSQRAPGQGAGNEQFF. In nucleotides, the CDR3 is TGTGCCAGCAGCCAAAGGGCCCCCGGACAGGGGGCAGGGAATGAGCAGTTCTTC.

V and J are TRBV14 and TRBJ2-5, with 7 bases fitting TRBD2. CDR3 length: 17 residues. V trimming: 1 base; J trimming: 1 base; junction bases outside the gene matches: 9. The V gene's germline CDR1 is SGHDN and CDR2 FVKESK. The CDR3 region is CASSQVAGAGTQETQYF. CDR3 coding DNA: TGTGCCAGCAGCCAAGTCGCGGGAGCGGGTACCCAAGAGACCCAGTACTTC.

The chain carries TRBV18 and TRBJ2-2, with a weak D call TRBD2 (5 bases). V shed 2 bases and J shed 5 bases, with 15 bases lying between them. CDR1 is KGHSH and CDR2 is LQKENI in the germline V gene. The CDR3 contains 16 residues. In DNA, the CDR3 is TGTGCCAGCTCACCAGTCCGAGGGATGAGGACCGGGGAGCTGTTTTTT. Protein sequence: CASSPVRGMRTGELFF.

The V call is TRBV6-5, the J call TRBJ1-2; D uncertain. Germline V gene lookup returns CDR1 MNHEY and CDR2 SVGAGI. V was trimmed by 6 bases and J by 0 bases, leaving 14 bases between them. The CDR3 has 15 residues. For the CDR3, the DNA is TGTGCCAGCAGCCGCGGACGGGAGGCTAACTATGGCTACACCTTC. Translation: CASSRGREANYGYTF.

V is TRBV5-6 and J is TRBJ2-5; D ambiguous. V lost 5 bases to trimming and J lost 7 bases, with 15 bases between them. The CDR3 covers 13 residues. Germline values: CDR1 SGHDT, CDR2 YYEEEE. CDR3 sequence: CASSFGSGGTQYF. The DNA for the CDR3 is TGTGCCAGCAGTTTCGGGTCCGGCGGGACCCAGTACTTC. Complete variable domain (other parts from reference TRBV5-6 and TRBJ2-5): DAGVTQSPTHLIKTRGQQVTLRCSPKSGHDTVSWYQQALGQGPQFIFQYYEEEERQRGNFPDRFSGHQFPNYSSELNVNALLLGDSALYLCASSFGSGGTQYFGPGTRLLVL.

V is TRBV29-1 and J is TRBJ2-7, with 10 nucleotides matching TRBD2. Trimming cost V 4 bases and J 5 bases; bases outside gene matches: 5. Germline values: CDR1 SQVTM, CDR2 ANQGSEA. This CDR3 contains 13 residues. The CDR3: CSVGPSGSHEQYF. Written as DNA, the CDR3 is TGCAGCGTTGGTCCTAGCGGGAGCCACGAGCAGTACTTC.

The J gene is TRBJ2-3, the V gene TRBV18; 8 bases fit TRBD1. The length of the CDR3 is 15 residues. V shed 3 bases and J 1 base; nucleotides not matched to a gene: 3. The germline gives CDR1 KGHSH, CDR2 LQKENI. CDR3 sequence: CASSPRTGRTDTQYF. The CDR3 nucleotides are TGTGCCAGCTCACCCCGGACAGGGCGCACAGATACGCAGTATTTT.

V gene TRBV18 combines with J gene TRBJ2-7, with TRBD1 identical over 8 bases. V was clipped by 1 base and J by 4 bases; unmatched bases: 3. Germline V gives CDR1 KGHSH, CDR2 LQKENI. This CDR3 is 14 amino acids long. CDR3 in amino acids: CASSPRGQGYEQYF. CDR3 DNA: TGTGCCAGCTCACCACGCGGACAGGGATACGAGCAGTACTTC.

The CDR3 region is CASMTGSVYSNQPQHF. In DNA form, the CDR3 reads TGTGCCAGCATGACAGGTTCGGTCTATAGCAATCAGCCCCAGCATTTT. V is TRBV2 and J is TRBJ1-5, with D perhaps TRBD1 (6 bases). The CDR3 is 16 residues long. The V end lost 7 bases, the J end lost 0 bases, and 16 bases lay between the germline ends. Germline CDR1 is SNHLY and CDR2 is FYNNEI.